This TCR beta chain originates from a study of blood T cell repertoires in COVID-19. In the study overall: Acute and convalescent COVID-19 samples came from the United States, Italy and Spain.

Method: immunoSEQ multiplex PCR; TCRdb's copy keeps in-frame clones and lacks some. Of about 130,000 clones in the sample, around 86% were seen once. This CDR3 is 12 amino acids long. Unmatched junction bases numbered 1, after V lost 3 bases and J lost 6 bases. Germline CDR1 reads SGDLS; CDR2 reads YYNGEE. This sequence joins TRBV9 and TRBJ2-3; TRBD2 agrees at 7 bases. Sequencing input: peripheral blood. The source is a woman aged 55 to 70 with active or convalescent COVID-19. CDR3 sequence reads: CASSAAGDTQYF. Written as DNA, the CDR3 is TGTGCCAGCAGCGCAGCGGGGGATACGCAGTATTTT.